This T cell receptor (beta chain) derives from a study of blood T cell repertoires in COVID-19. V lost 3 bases, J lost 2 bases, and 14 bases lay in between. The CDR3 consists of 16 residues. CDR1 SGHAT and CDR2 FQNNGV come from the germline V gene. This clone has just one count. Original methodology: Counts of nucleated cells, estimated from reference gene primer amplification, were obtained. The data were produced by immunoSEQ multiplex PCR, yet TCRdb's version contains in-frame clones alone and is incomplete. That table is the source of V, J and clone size, and D and trimming were worked out from the DNA. The sample carries 110,000 to 150,000 clones, 80% to 85% recorded once.

The TCR originated in a human donor in a cohort sampled during active COVID-19. Sequencing used peripheral blood. The chain joins TRBV11-2 to TRBJ1-3; D ambiguous. In DNA form, the CDR3 reads TGTGCCAGCAGCTTGACGGGGAGGGCAACTGGAAACACCATATATTTT. Translating gives CASSLTGRATGNTIYF. The full variable domain, completed using reference TRBV11-2 and TRBJ1-3, is EAGVAQSPRYKIIEKRQSVAFWCNPISGHATLYWYQQILGQGPKLLIQFQNNGVVDDSQLPKDRFSAERLKGVDSTLKIQPAKLEDSAVYLCASSLTGRATGNTIYFGEGSWLTVV.